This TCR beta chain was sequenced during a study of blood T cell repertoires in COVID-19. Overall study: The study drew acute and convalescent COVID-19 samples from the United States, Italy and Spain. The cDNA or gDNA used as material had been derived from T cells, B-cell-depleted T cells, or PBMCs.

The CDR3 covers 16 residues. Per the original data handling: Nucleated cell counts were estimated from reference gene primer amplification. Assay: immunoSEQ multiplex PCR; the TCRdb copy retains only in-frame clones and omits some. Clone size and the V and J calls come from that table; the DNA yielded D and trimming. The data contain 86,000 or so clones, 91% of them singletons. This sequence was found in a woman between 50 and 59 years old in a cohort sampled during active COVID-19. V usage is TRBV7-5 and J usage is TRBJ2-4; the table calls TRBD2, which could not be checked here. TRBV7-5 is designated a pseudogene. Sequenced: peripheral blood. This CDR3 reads CARSPQGGLAKNIQYF. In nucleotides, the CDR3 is TGTGCCAGAAGCCCCCAGGGAGGGCTAGCCAAAAACATTCAGTACTTC.